Listed here are 23 T cell receptor beta chains from one sample, sequenced in a study of technical replicates of blood from four donors. Assay used: immunoSEQ multiplex PCR; TCRdb lists only in-frame clones, some missing. The sample holds about 86,000 clones, just over 95% seen once. Sequencing used T cells isolated from PBMCs. The receptors stem from a human donor in good health.

This chain joins TRBV2 and TRBJ2-2; D is perhaps TRBD2 (7 bases). The CDR3 totals 17 residues. V gave up 8 bases and J gave up 2 bases, with 21 bases separating them. Looked up from germline, CDR1 is SNHLY and CDR2 is FYNNEI. CDR3 protein: CASGQGLGGGNTGELFF. CDR3 DNA: TGTGCCAGCGGACAAGGGTTAGGGGGGGGTAACACCGGGGAGCTGTTTTTT.

The chain uses TRBV5-1 and TRBJ2-7; TRBD2 might be the D (6 bases). CDR1 is SGHRS, CDR2 YFSETQ, per germline. The CDR3 sequence is 14 residues long. V was clipped by 3 bases and J by 2 bases, with 12 bases between them. CDR3 residues: CASSYRDSAYEQYF. The CDR3 nucleotides read TGCGCCAGCAGCTATCGGGACTCAGCCTACGAGCAGTACTTC.

This rearrangement joins TRBV5-6 to TRBJ2-2; weak D call: TRBD1 (6 bases). V was cut by 2 bases and J by 5 bases, with 16 bases left in between. CDR1 and CDR2 (germline): SGHDT, YYEEEE. This CDR3 has 16 residues. This CDR3 reads CASSFAGTRRTGELFF. The CDR3 bases are TGTGCCAGCAGCTTCGCCGGGACAAGGAGGACCGGGGAGCTGTTTTTT.

J is TRBJ1-5 and V is TRBV6-1, with D tentatively TRBD1 (5 bases). The V end was cut by 3 bases, the J end by 2 bases, with 5 bases between. The CDR3 has 13 residues. The germline CDR1 and CDR2 sequences are MNHNS and SASEGT. The CDR3 here is CASSDRGNQPQHF. CDR3 nucleotides: TGTGCCAGCAGTGACAGGGGCAATCAGCCCCAGCATTTT.

This chain uses TRBV29-1 with TRBJ2-5; D is ambiguous. Germline V gene lookup returns CDR1 SQVTM and CDR2 ANQGSEA. V was trimmed by 4 bases and J by 0 bases, leaving 3 bases between them. This CDR3 spans 11 amino acids. DNA for the CDR3: TGCAGCGTTGGGCACCAAGAGACCCAGTACTTC. Its translation is CSVGHQETQYF.

This chain joins TRBV6-5 and TRBJ2-1, with 9 positions matching TRBD1. The CDR3 is 15 residues long. Germline CDR1 and CDR2: MNHEY and SVGAGI. V dropped 5 bases and J dropped 6; count of bases not matched to a gene: 8. CDR3 in DNA: TGTGCCAGCAGTCCTCGGGACAGGGCCCCCAATGAGCAGTTCTTC. The encoded protein is CASSPRDRAPNEQFF.

The gene calls are TRBV29-1 and TRBJ2-3; a possible D gene is TRBD2 (5 bases). The CDR3 runs to 12 residues. Trimming took off 4 bases at V and 4 bases at J, with 9 bases between the two ends. Per the germline V gene, CDR1 is SQVTM and CDR2 is ANQGSEA. Here the CDR3 DNA reads TGCAGCGTTGCGGGTAGCGCAGATACGCAGTATTTT. It codes for CSVAGSADTQYF.

The gene calls are TRBV5-1 and TRBJ1-3; perhaps TRBD1 as D (6 bases). There are 14 residues in the CDR3. Trimming took off 4 bases at V and 4 bases at J, with 12 bases between the two ends. Germline V CDR1 and CDR2: SGHRS, YFSETQ. The chain's CDR3 is CASSVRGPGNTIYF. As DNA, the CDR3 is TGCGCCAGCAGCGTGCGGGGGCCGGGAAACACCATATATTTT.

This chain connects TRBV10-3 to TRBJ2-5, with 9 bases fitting TRBD1. Trimming removed 4 bases from V and 2 bases from J; junction bases left unmatched: 5. Germline CDR1 reads ENHRY; CDR2 reads SYGVKD. CDR3 length equals 15 residues. CDR3 in amino acids: CAISGLGQGQETQYF. The CDR3 DNA reads as TGTGCCATCAGTGGACTGGGACAGGGTCAAGAGACCCAGTACTTC.

The chain employs TRBV19 and TRBJ2-4; a possible D gene is TRBD1 (6 bases). This CDR3 spans 13 amino acids. From germline, CDR1 is LNHDA and CDR2 SQIVND (reference sequence). V was pared by 9 bases and J by 2 bases, with 11 bases between. The CDR3 sequence is CASRDTPKNIQYF. As DNA, the CDR3 is TGTGCCAGCCGGGACACCCCCAAAAACATTCAGTACTTC. The entire variable domain, with the rest obtained from reference TRBV19 and TRBJ2-4, is as follows: DGGITQSPKYLFRKEGQNVTLSCEQNLNHDAMYWYRQDPGQGLRLIYYSQIVNDFQKGDIAEGYSVSREKKESFPLTVTSAQKNPTAFYLCASRDTPKNIQYFGAGTRLSVL.

The chain joins TRBV28 to TRBJ1-5, with 7 bases matching TRBD1. Unmatched junction bases numbered 6, after V lost 4 bases and J lost 6 bases. This CDR3 comprises 14 residues. Per germline, CDR1 MDHEN and CDR2 SYDVKM. This CDR3 is CASSYTGVGQPQHF. The CDR3 nucleotides read TGTGCCAGCAGTTACACAGGGGTGGGTCAGCCCCAGCATTTT.

V gene TRBV7-3 combines with J gene TRBJ1-5; TRBD1 is a possible D gene (5 bases). CDR3 size: 13 residues. From germline, CDR1 is SGHTA and CDR2 FQGTGA. V lost 2 bases, J lost 5 bases, and 7 bases lay in between. The CDR3 sequence: CASSLDSDQPQHF. CDR3 DNA sequence: TGTGCCAGCAGCTTAGACAGCGATCAGCCCCAGCATTTT. The full variable domain, completed using reference TRBV7-3 and TRBJ1-5, is GAGVSQTPSNKVTEKGKYVELRCDPISGHTALYWYRQSLGQGPEFLIYFQGTGAADDSGLPNDRFFAVRPEGSVSTLKIQRTERGDSAVYLCASSLDSDQPQHFGDGTRLSIL.

The table lists this clone with a count of one. The rearrangement joins TRBV5-1 to TRBJ1-1, with 8 bases fitting TRBD1. V shed 4 bases, J shed 5 bases, and the junction held 7 bases outside the gene matches. CDR3 size: 14 residues. The germline V gene has CDR1 SGHRS and CDR2 YFSETQ. CDR3 amino acids: CASSPLTGETEAFF. The CDR3 DNA reads TGCGCCAGCAGCCCTTTGACAGGGGAAACTGAAGCTTTCTTT.

The CDR3 coding sequence is TGTGCCAGCAGCTTCGCCGGGACAGACCTCTCCGGGCAGTACTTC. Its translation is CASSFAGTDLSGQYF. V gene TRBV11-3 combines with J gene TRBJ2-7, with TRBD1 matching 7 bases. Looked up from germline, CDR1 is SGHNT and CDR2 is YENEEA. The CDR3 sequence is 15 residues long. Trimming took 3 bases from V and 9 from J; bases not matched to a gene: 14.

This clone was seen once. The V gene is TRBV21-1, the J gene TRBJ1-1. TRBV21-1 is a pseudogene segment. CDR3 length: 15 amino acids. CDR3 DNA: TGTGCCAGCAGCACAGAGGCAATAGGGAACACTGAAGCTTTCTTT. This encodes CASSTEAIGNTEAFF.

This clone was found once. The CDR3 DNA follows: TGTGCCAGTAGTAGGGACAGGGGAGGAGAAAAACTGTTTTTT. Amino acids: CASSRDRGGEKLFF. The rearrangement joins TRBV19 to TRBJ1-4; 10 nucleotides line up with TRBD1. After removal of 4 bases from V and 8 bases from J, the junction contained 4 bases not matched to a gene. The CDR3 covers 14 residues. The germline V gene encodes CDR1 LNHDA and CDR2 SQIVND (reference sequence).

The V gene is TRBV5-3, the J gene TRBJ2-7, with a possible D match to TRBD1 (5 bases). TRBV5-3 is sorted into the ORF group, with uncertain function. The germline V and J ends were trimmed by 3 bases and 5 bases, with 24 bases remaining between them. The length of the CDR3 is 17 residues. The CDR3 reads CARSSPPCGRVLNEQYF. The CDR3 DNA reads as TGTGCCAGAAGCTCCCCCCCCTGTGGCAGGGTACTTAACGAGCAGTACTTC.

This sequence joins TRBV6-6 and TRBJ2-2; D is uncertain. Trimming cost V 7 bases and J 0 bases, with 12 bases left between them. The CDR3 runs 15 residues. Germline V CDR1 and CDR2: MNHNY, SVGAGI (reference sequence). The CDR3 spells CASTGYVSNTGELFF. The CDR3 nucleotides are TGTGCCAGCACAGGATACGTTTCGAACACCGGGGAGCTGTTTTTT.

CDR3 sequence: CASSLAGGPYNEQFF. In nucleotides, the CDR3 is TGTGCCAGCAGCTTGGCGGGAGGTCCCTACAATGAGCAGTTCTTC. This sequence joins TRBV7-3 and TRBJ2-1; 8 nucleotides match TRBD2. Germline V gene data show CDR1 as SGHTA and CDR2 as FQGTGA. J was trimmed by 2 bases and V by 3 bases; bases with no gene match: 3. The CDR3 runs to 15 residues. The variable domain in full, completed from reference TRBV7-3 and TRBJ2-1, reads GAGVSQTPSNKVTEKGKYVELRCDPISGHTALYWYRQSLGQGPEFLIYFQGTGAADDSGLPNDRFFAVRPEGSVSTLKIQRTERGDSAVYLCASSLAGGPYNEQFFGPGTRLTVL.

This chain connects TRBV5-1 to TRBJ2-2; 11 nucleotides align to TRBD2. This CDR3 comprises 15 residues. V was clipped by 2 bases and J by 4 bases; unmatched bases: 1. The germline CDR1 and CDR2 sequences are SGHRS and YFSETQ. CDR3: CASSFTSGSTGELFF. CDR3 nucleotide sequence: TGCGCCAGCAGCTTTACTAGCGGGAGCACCGGGGAGCTGTTTTTT.

The chain couples TRBV19 to TRBJ1-5; D unclear. Germline V gene sequence: CDR1 LNHDA, CDR2 SQIVND (reference sequence). CDR3 length: 13 amino acids. V dropped 0 bases and J dropped 9 bases, with 9 bases sitting between them. Here the CDR3 reads CASSIDTDRPQHF. Here the CDR3 DNA reads TGTGCCAGTAGTATAGACACAGATCGGCCCCAGCATTTT. Variable domain in full (rest from reference TRBV19 and TRBJ1-5): DGGITQSPKYLFRKEGQNVTLSCEQNLNHDAMYWYRQDPGQGLRLIYYSQIVNDFQKGDIAEGYSVSREKKESFPLTVTSAQKNPTAFYLCASSIDTDRPQHFGDGTRLSIL.

The V gene is TRBV27, the J gene TRBJ1-1; weak D call: TRBD1 (6 bases). This CDR3 contains 15 residues. Trimming left V 0 bases short and J 2 bases short, with 10 bases between. Looked up from germline, CDR1 is MNHEY and CDR2 is SMNVEV (reference sequence). CDR3 sequence (DNA): TGTGCCAGCAGTTTATCGGGACACCTAAACACTGAAGCTTTCTTT. It encodes CASSLSGHLNTEAFF.

J is TRBJ1-1 and V is TRBV4-1; D may be TRBD1 (6 bases). Between the trimmed V and J ends, which lost 1 base and 0 bases, there was a span of 9 bases. This CDR3 region has 15 residues. The germline CDR1 and CDR2 sequences are MGHRA and YSYEKL. CDR3 DNA sequence: TGCGCCAGCAGCCAAGTGGGGGCCTTGAACACTGAAGCTTTCTTT. Translated: CASSQVGALNTEAFF.